The rows below give T cell receptor beta chains drawn from one sample of a study of shared clonotypes between healthy human individuals. Assay: immunoSEQ multiplex PCR; the TCRdb copy retains only in-frame clones and omits some. The sample has approximately 2.4 million clones, roughly 95% seen once; the top ten hold roughly 0.13%. The sequencing input was naive CD4+ T cells sorted from blood. Receptors originate from a young man in good health. Each CDR3 is given without its conserved first and last residue.

v_call	j_call	cdr3_length	cdr3_aa
TRBV21-1	TRBJ2-7	12	ASSTPYASYEQY
TRBV15	TRBJ2-7	10	ATSHDTYEQY
TRBV28	TRBJ1-3	13	ASSSTGSSGNTIY
TRBV27	TRBJ1-2	15	ASSRNPAGGGGYGYT
TRBV5-1	TRBJ2-3	13	ASSLESRYTDTQY
TRBV29-1	TRBJ2-1	9	SYGGYNEQF
TRBV4-1	TRBJ1-2	12	ASKYEGGPGGYT
TRBV6-6	TRBJ2-7	13	ASNYGTGRDYEQY
TRBV6-5	TRBJ2-7	13	ASRRTSGVAYEQY
TRBV6-5	TRBJ1-4	13	ASSYSGGGSEKLF
TRBV6-1	TRBJ2-6	11	ASLDRGANVLT
TRBV5-4	TRBJ1-4	11	ASSSTGTEKLF
TRBV10-1	TRBJ2-1	9	ASSAPGALV
TRBV7-2	TRBJ1-1	10	ASSSSTVEAF
TRBV18	TRBJ2-5	14	ASSSTGTGGRETQY
TRBV30	TRBJ1-5	13	AWSTLAGRNQPQH
TRBV4-3	TRBJ2-7	14	ASSQEWVAVSYEQY
TRBV2	TRBJ1-3	12	ASSGGGSGNTIY
TRBV28	TRBJ2-2	14	ASVLAGGPNTGELF